This T cell receptor beta chain emerged from a study of OX40 agonist ivuxolimab in advanced cancers. As for the study in general: Patients' therapy was ivuxolimab, an antibody that acts as an agonist of OX40 (CD134). Prior checkpoint blockade (anti-PD-1, anti-PD-L1 or anti-CTLA-4) was permitted; 35% to 50% had it. Study observations and caveats: Among the nonresponders, some also had low normalized T-cell clonal expansion.

Turning to this clone: The antigen remains unidentified.

Sequencing was performed with immunoSEQ multiplex PCR; in TCRdb, only in-frame clones are kept and a portion is missing. The sample shows about 59,000 clones, about 89% of them seen only once. V trimming: 3 bases; J trimming: 7 bases; junction bases outside the gene matches: 9. The V gene's germline CDR1 is LGHNA and CDR2 YNFKEQ. CDR3 length: 17 residues. The starting material was CD4+ or CD8+ T cells sorted from blood, obtained in a trial of the OX40 agonist ivuxolimab. J is TRBJ2-1 and V is TRBV4-2, with TRBD2 identical over 13 bases. The receptor was derived from an adult with an advanced solid tumor such as melanoma, head and neck, liver or kidney cancer. The CDR3 loop reads CASSHDTGLAGANEQFF. In nucleotides, the CDR3 is TGTGCCAGCAGCCACGACACCGGACTAGCGGGGGCAAATGAGCAGTTCTTC.